The T cell receptor (beta chain) described here comes from a study of blood T cell repertoires in COVID-19. About the research overall: The United States, Italy and Spain supplied acute and convalescent COVID-19 samples. T cells, B-cell-depleted T cells, or PBMCs supplied cDNA or gDNA.

Germline V lookup: CDR1 LNHDA, CDR2 SQIVND (reference sequence). This CDR3 spans 14 amino acids. Trimming cost V 6 bases and J 3 bases, with 11 bases left between them. As processed by the authors: It was from reference gene primer amplification that nucleated cell counts were estimated. The assay was immunoSEQ multiplex PCR, and TCRdb's table has in-frame clones only and misses some. V, J and clone size were drawn from that table, and D and trimming were deduced from the DNA. The sample lists about 24,000 clones, 82% seen once, with about 8.6% in the top ten. The sequencing sample was made of peripheral blood. The chain employs TRBV19 and TRBJ1-4; no clear D. The sequence was obtained from a human donor in a cohort sampled during active COVID-19. The CDR3 is CASRTGSANEKLFF. The CDR3 nucleotides are TGTGCCAGTAGGACTGGTAGTGCTAATGAAAAACTGTTTTTT.